A single sample is the source of the 26 T cell receptor beta chains below, sequenced in a study of cytomegalovirus exposure and HLA in healthy donors. Clones were read by immunoSEQ multiplex PCR, and TCRdb kept only the in-frame ones, dropping some. The sample lists around 300,000 clones; 88% were seen once. Sequenced: PBMCs. The receptors shown here come from a man aged 25 to 40 in good health and CMV-seronegative.

As regards this clone: This same CDR3 is encoded by further DNA sequences in the sample. The V gene is TRBV11-2, the J gene TRBJ2-7; a weak D match, TRBD2 (5 bases). The CDR3 length is 13 residues. V was trimmed by 1 base and J by 1 base, leaving 5 bases between them. Germline V lookup: CDR1 SGHAT, CDR2 FQNNGV. CDR3 in amino acids: CASSLGGSYEQYF. CDR3 DNA: TGTGCCAGCAGCTTAGGAGGGTCCTACGAGCAGTACTTC.

This clone has only one observation. This sequence joins TRBV19 and TRBJ2-5; TRBD1 agrees at 9 bases. The CDR3 contains 16 residues. The V and J ends lost 5 bases and 7 bases, in that order; junction bases with no gene match: 14. CDR1 and CDR2 (germline): LNHDA, SQIVND (reference sequence). The CDR3 reads CASSVPTGGNLGTQYF. The DNA for the CDR3 is TGTGCCAGTAGTGTACCGACAGGGGGGAATCTGGGGACCCAGTACTTC.

The chain joins TRBV19 to TRBJ2-7, with D possibly matching TRBD1 (6 bases). The CDR3 has 14 amino acids. V lost 5 bases, J lost 3 bases, and 14 bases lay in between. Germline values: CDR1 LNHDA, CDR2 SQIVND (reference sequence). The CDR3 protein is CASSRTGINYEQYF. The CDR3 DNA reads as TGTGCCAGTAGTCGCACAGGGATCAACTACGAGCAGTACTTC. The variable domain in full, completed from reference TRBV19 and TRBJ2-7, reads DGGITQSPKYLFRKEGQNVTLSCEQNLNHDAMYWYRQDPGQGLRLIYYSQIVNDFQKGDIAEGYSVSREKKESFPLTVTSAQKNPTAFYLCASSRTGINYEQYFGPGTRLTVT.

The chain couples TRBV7-6 to TRBJ1-1, with D unresolved. Trimming removed 4 bases at V and 5 bases at J, with 5 bases between. The CDR3 spans 11 residues. Germline lookup yields CDR1 SGHVS and CDR2 FNYEAQ. The CDR3: CASSSGTEAFF. Written as DNA, the CDR3 is TGTGCCAGCAGCTCCGGGACTGAAGCTTTCTTT.

The V and J genes are TRBV15 and TRBJ2-2, with a weak D call TRBD2 (5 bases). Trimming cost V 0 bases and J 4 bases, with 18 bases left between them. This CDR3 has 18 residues. Germline V gene data show CDR1 as LNHNV and CDR2 as YYDKDF (reference sequence). The CDR3 sequence: CATSRDLGRKVGTGELFF. Written as DNA, the CDR3 is TGTGCCACCAGCAGAGATCTTGGGAGAAAGGTTGGCACCGGGGAGCTGTTTTTT.

The chain combines TRBV30 with TRBJ2-7, with 7 bases identical to TRBD2. CDR1 GTSNPN and CDR2 SVGIG come from the germline V gene (reference sequence). CDR3 length: 16 amino acids. Trimming took 0 bases from V and 1 from J; bases not matched to a gene: 9. CDR3 region: CAWSVVSRGKSYEQYF. CDR3 nucleotides: TGTGCCTGGAGTGTAGTGTCGCGGGGGAAATCCTACGAGCAGTACTTC.

This sequence joins TRBV7-2 and TRBJ1-2; D gene unclear. Germline V gives CDR1 SGHTA, CDR2 FQGNSA. V was trimmed by 5 bases and J by 8 bases, leaving 18 bases between them. This CDR3 contains 14 residues. CDR3 in DNA: TGTGCCAGCAGCCACGCTGGCTTAAGTTGGGGCTACACCTTC. Its translation: CASSHAGLSWGYTF.

The J gene is TRBJ1-2, the V gene TRBV10-3; TRBD1 matches at 9 bases. CDR1 is ENHRY and CDR2 is SYGVKD in the germline V gene. The CDR3 loop spans 15 amino acids. Losses at the gene ends were 0 bases for V and 4 bases for J; bases not matched to a gene: 3. In DNA form, the CDR3 reads TGTGCCATCAGTGAGTCGTTACAGGGGGCCTATGGCTACACCTTC. It codes for CAISESLQGAYGYTF.

The rearrangement joins TRBV13 to TRBJ2-1; D may be TRBD1 (6 bases). V lost 4 bases, J lost 5 bases, and 9 bases lay in between. There are 13 residues in the CDR3. Per the germline V gene, CDR1 is PRHDT and CDR2 is FYEKMQ (reference sequence). CDR3 sequence reads: CASSSYRDNEQFF. In DNA, the CDR3 is TGTGCCAGCAGCTCTTACAGGGACAATGAGCAGTTCTTC.

CDR3 region: CASSLRRTYNSPLHF. CDR3 in DNA: TGTGCCAGCAGCTTGCGGCGGACCTATAATTCACCCCTCCACTTT. The chain employs TRBV5-5 and TRBJ1-6; D call uncertain. V was pared by 1 base and J by 2 bases, with 7 bases between. The germline V gene encodes CDR1 SGHKS and CDR2 YYEKEE (reference sequence). The CDR3 sequence is 15 residues long.

The CDR3 loop is CASSSRQGAEAFF. The DNA for the CDR3 is TGTGCCAGCAGCTCCCGACAGGGGGCTGAAGCTTTCTTT. V is TRBV7-2 and J is TRBJ1-1; 9 positions match TRBD1. Germline CDR1 SGHTA, CDR2 FQGNSA. J was trimmed by 6 bases and V by 4 bases; bases with no gene match: 3. The CDR3 length is 13 residues.

The rearrangement joins TRBV7-2 to TRBJ2-7, with 9 nucleotides matching TRBD2. The germline V gene encodes CDR1 SGHTA and CDR2 FQGNSA. Trimming took 6 bases from V and 4 from J; bases not matched to a gene: 7. This CDR3 is built from 14 residues. The CDR3 DNA reads as TGTGCCAGCAGTTTGGTAGCGGGGGCTTACGAGCAGTACTTC. Protein: CASSLVAGAYEQYF.

The chain has TRBV6-6 and TRBJ1-5; TRBD1 might be the D (6 bases). V dropped 6 bases and J dropped 1 base, with 13 bases sitting between them. Germline V gene sequence: CDR1 MNHNY, CDR2 SVGAGI (reference sequence). The CDR3 length is 15 residues. CDR3 DNA sequence: TGTGCCAGCAGAACCCAGGGGATCAGCAATCAGCCCCAGCATTTT. Translating it yields CASRTQGISNQPQHF.

The V and J genes are TRBV6-6 and TRBJ2-7; D not resolved. The V end was cut by 10 bases, the J end by 0 bases, with 10 bases between. Germline V gene sequence: CDR1 MNHNY, CDR2 SVGAGI (reference sequence). This CDR3 comprises 12 residues. Here the CDR3 reads CATSESSYEQYF. CDR3 nucleotide sequence: TGTGCCACGTCGGAGAGCTCCTACGAGCAGTACTTC.

The chain combines TRBV5-1 with TRBJ1-4; D perhaps matches TRBD1 (5 bases). V lost 2 bases and J 7 bases, leaving 12 bases between the germline ends. The V gene's germline CDR1 is SGHRS and CDR2 YFSETQ. The CDR3 is 14 amino acids. CDR3 loop: CASSFGGFSEKLFF. In nucleotides, the CDR3 is TGCGCCAGCAGCTTCGGGGGGTTCTCTGAAAAACTGTTTTTT.

The chain combines TRBV6-5 with TRBJ2-5, with D possibly matching TRBD1 (5 bases). Germline V gene sequence: CDR1 MNHEY, CDR2 SVGAGI. Trimming removed 7 bases at V and 4 bases at J, with 19 bases between. The CDR3 sequence is 15 residues long. The CDR3 nucleotides read TGTGCCAGCACCCCTCGAGACAGCGTCGTAGAGACCCAGTACTTC. Protein sequence: CASTPRDSVVETQYF.

In nucleotides, the CDR3 is TGTGCCAGCAGCCTACAGGCTAACTATGGCTACACCTTC. This gives the protein CASSLQANYGYTF. The gene calls are TRBV7-9 and TRBJ1-2; tentatively, D is TRBD1 (5 bases). V was clipped by 5 bases and J by 0 bases, with 7 bases between them. CDR3 size: 13 residues. The germline gives CDR1 SEHNR, CDR2 FQNEAQ (reference sequence).

This chain uses TRBV10-3 with TRBJ1-6, with 7 bases lining up with TRBD1. Germline V gene lookup returns CDR1 ENHRY and CDR2 SYGVKD. V lost 3 bases to trimming and J lost 7 bases; unmatched junction nucleotides: 18. The CDR3 sequence is 19 residues long. CDR3 nucleotides: TGTGCCATCAGTGATCCGACGTTGACAGGGTTGAACGCCAATTCACCCCTCCACTTT. Translating gives CAISDPTLTGLNANSPLHF.

This clone came up once. V usage is TRBV6-1 and J usage is TRBJ2-1, with 8 bases matching TRBD1. Germline trimming cut 0 bases from V and 6 bases from J; bases unmatched to any gene: 10. The CDR3 has 17 residues. Germline CDR1 and CDR2: MNHNS and SASEGT. This CDR3 is CASSEATFWTGSNEQFF. In DNA, the CDR3 is TGTGCCAGCAGTGAAGCGACATTCTGGACAGGGAGCAATGAGCAGTTCTTC.

V usage is TRBV6-4 and J usage is TRBJ2-1, with TRBD2 matching 9 bases. The germline gives CDR1 MRHNA, CDR2 SNTAGT. The trim removed 6 bases at V and 4 bases at J, leaving 7 bases unmatched. This CDR3 has 15 residues. The CDR3 loop is CASRPIAGDYNEQFF. Here the CDR3 DNA reads TGTGCCAGCAGGCCAATAGCGGGGGATTACAATGAGCAGTTCTTC.

The chain is built from TRBV7-2 and TRBJ1-1; D unresolved. This CDR3 comprises 14 residues. Per germline, CDR1 SGHTA and CDR2 FQGNSA. V lost 1 base and J 5 bases, leaving 11 bases between the germline ends. CDR3 residues: CASSLVGARTEAFF. The CDR3 DNA is TGTGCCAGCAGCTTAGTTGGTGCGAGGACTGAAGCTTTCTTT.

Only a few counts were recorded for this clone. The chain uses TRBV18 and TRBJ2-7; weak D call: TRBD2 (5 bases). Trimming removed 4 bases from V and 3 bases from J, with 10 bases in between. Germline V gene data show CDR1 as KGHSH and CDR2 as LQKENI. The CDR3 consists of 13 residues. CDR3 loop: CASSLWESYEQYF. The CDR3 bases are TGTGCCAGCTCACTCTGGGAGAGCTACGAGCAGTACTTC.

This chain links TRBV19 with TRBJ1-5, with 9 bases that match TRBD1. V was clipped by 7 bases and J by 6 bases; unmatched bases: 10. Per the germline V gene, CDR1 is LNHDA and CDR2 is SQIVND (reference sequence). This CDR3 is 15 amino acids long. CDR3 in DNA: TGTGCCAGTATGGAGGACAGGGGAGCCGGTCAGCCCCAGCATTTT. Residues: CASMEDRGAGQPQHF.

The V and J genes are TRBV6-6 and TRBJ1-4, with D possibly matching TRBD1 (6 bases). The CDR3 is 15 residues long. The germline V and J ends were trimmed by 6 bases and 4 bases, with 15 bases remaining between them. Germline CDR1 reads MNHNY; CDR2 reads SVGAGI (reference sequence). The CDR3 is CASRPQGNLNEKLFF. CDR3 sequence (DNA): TGTGCCAGCAGACCACAGGGAAACCTTAATGAAAAACTGTTTTTT.

V and J are TRBV9 and TRBJ2-3; 7 nucleotides line up with TRBD2. In germline, CDR1 is SGDLS, CDR2 YYNGEE. The CDR3 has 15 amino acids. The junction had 7 bases not matched to a gene; V was cut back by 2 bases and J by 4 bases. CDR3 protein: CASSVRLAAADTQYF. The CDR3 region has the DNA TGTGCCAGCAGCGTTCGACTAGCTGCTGCAGATACGCAGTATTTT.

This chain uses TRBV5-4 with TRBJ2-7; 10 positions match TRBD1. CDR1 SGHNT and CDR2 YYREEE come from the germline V gene (reference sequence). The ends lost 0 bases at V and 4 bases at J; junction bases unmatched: 4. The CDR3 loop spans 15 amino acids. CDR3 in amino acids: CASSLGQGASYEQYF. In nucleotides, the CDR3 is TGTGCCAGCAGCTTGGGACAGGGGGCGTCGTACGAGCAGTACTTC. The variable domain in full, completed from reference TRBV5-4 and TRBJ2-7, reads ETGVTQSPTHLIKTRGQQVTLRCSSQSGHNTVSWYQQALGQGPQFIFQYYREEENGRGNFPPRFSGLQFPNYSSELNVNALELDDSALYLCASSLGQGASYEQYFGPGTRLTVT.